The 9 T cell receptor beta chains below all came from one sample that was sequenced in a study of molecular identifiers for immune sequencing clone quantification. TCRdb called the PCR reads again in MiXCR, with one record for every CDR3 protein. The sample includes approximately 550,000 distinct CDR3 sequences, around 23% of them seen just once. Sequences were obtained from naive CD8+ T cells from blood, with Jurkat cell RNA spiked in. Indicated subset: FACS-sorted CD8+CD4-CCR7+CD45RA+ naive T cells. Receptors originate from a human donor in good health. Some libraries in this study had Jurkat cell RNA spiked in.

This clonotype was seen more than once but under ten times. The V and J genes are TRBV9 and TRBJ2-1; a weak D match, TRBD1 (6 bases). The CDR3 contains 17 residues. Between the trimmed V and J ends, which lost 3 bases and 0 bases, there was a span of 16 bases. Germline values: CDR1 SGDLS, CDR2 YYNGEE. The chain's CDR3 is CASSAIYRESSYNEQFF. The CDR3 DNA sequence: TGTGCCAGCAGCGCCATATACAGGGAAAGCTCCTACAATGAGCAGTTCTTC.

A few counts support this clonotype. The chain carries TRBV20-1 and TRBJ2-5; D is undetermined. Germline values: CDR1 DFQATT, CDR2 SNEGSKA (reference sequence). The CDR3 runs 14 residues. With 0 bases removed from V and 1 base from J, the gap between germline ends came to 9 bases. The CDR3 DNA is TGCAGTGCTAGAGATCGCCAAATCCAAGAGACCCAGTACTTC. It specifies CSARDRQIQETQYF.

A note on this clonotype: This clone may be a read error of a much larger clone one base away. The genes are TRBV5-3 and TRBJ1-1; unclear D gene. TRBV5-3 carries the ORF label, with uncertain function. The CDR3 extends over 14 amino acids. The CDR3 protein is CASSSVGGITEAFF. The CDR3 nucleotides are TGTGCCAGCAGCTCGGTGGGAGGGATCACTGAAGCTTTCTTT.

This clonotype has a handful of counts. The chain has TRBV4-3 and TRBJ2-7; 10 positions match TRBD2. The V and J ends lost 3 bases and 0 bases, in that order; junction bases with no gene match: 5. The CDR3 covers 16 residues. The germline CDR1 and CDR2 sequences are LGHNA and YSLEER. CDR3 in amino acids: CASSQSSGGSSYEQYF. The DNA of the CDR3 is TGCGCCAGCAGCCAGAGTAGCGGGGGGAGCTCCTACGAGCAGTACTTC.

A few counts support this clonotype. In DNA form, the CDR3 reads TGCGCCAGCAGCCGAAATTCATACACAGATACGCAGTATTTT. Translation: CASSRNSYTDTQYF. This chain joins TRBV4-3 and TRBJ2-3; D remains ambiguous. V was pared by 4 bases and J by 2 bases, with 10 bases between. From germline, CDR1 is LGHNA and CDR2 YSLEER. This CDR3 comprises 14 residues.

The chain employs TRBV4-1 and TRBJ2-7; 8 bases align to TRBD1. Trimming at V came to 4 bases and at J to 6 bases, leaving 5 bases not matched to a gene. Germline CDR1 MGHRA, CDR2 YSYEKL. There are 13 residues in the CDR3. CDR3 sequence (DNA): TGCGCCAGCAGCCGGCCACAGGGGGGCGAGCAGTACTTC. Encoded protein: CASSRPQGGEQYF.

This clonotype was observed many times. J is TRBJ1-1 and V is TRBV5-4; TRBD1 matches at 11 bases. CDR1 and CDR2 from the germline V gene are SGHNT and YYREEE (reference sequence). The V and J ends lost 4 bases and 6 bases, in that order; junction bases with no gene match: 5. The CDR3 is 14 amino acids. The CDR3 spells CASSGPDRGPEAFF. CDR3 nucleotide sequence: TGTGCCAGCAGCGGCCCGGACAGGGGGCCTGAAGCTTTCTTT.

This clonotype has just a few counts. This sequence joins TRBV12-3 or TRBV12-4 and TRBJ2-7; D gene uncertain. The CDR3 is 15 residues long. V gave up 3 bases and J gave up 3 bases, with 15 bases separating them. For the CDR3, the DNA is TGTGCCAGCAGTTTCGGACCGCGTGCCCTCTACGAGCAGTACTTC. It codes for CASSFGPRALYEQYF.

This clonotype has just one count. The chain recombines TRBV5-4 with TRBJ2-7; 10 positions match TRBD1. Germline assignment: CDR1 SGHNT and CDR2 YYREEE (reference sequence). Trimming removed 4 bases from V and 4 bases from J; junction bases left unmatched: 5. CDR3 length: 14 residues. CDR3 amino acids: CASSIGTGVYEQYV. The CDR3 DNA reads TGTGCCAGCAGCATTGGGACAGGGGTATACGAGCAGTACGTC.